Included here is one T cell receptor (beta chain) sequence, with context. What it recognizes is unknown. This CDR3 region has 14 residues. With V trimmed by 5 bases and J by 4 bases, 7 bases remained unmatched. Germline V lookup: CDR1 SGHTA, CDR2 FQGNSA. These data come from a study of T-cell reconstitution after alpha-beta-depleted transplantation in children. Study-level findings and limits: The authors attributed T-cell counts and diversity one year after transplant mostly to newly produced T cells. Several hundred expanded graft clones reportedly were the source of alpha-beta T cells about two months after transplant. Surviving recipient T cells and thymic progenitors accounted for the high day-60 TCRbeta diversity observed in some patients.

As it was prepared, the TCRbeta library received unique molecular identifiers. Each CDR3 protein is one row after TCRdb ran MiXCR on the PCR reads. The sample holds over 450,000 distinct CDR3 sequences, roughly 10% seen once. This TCR came from a child aged 2-9 years with inherited bone marrow failure, due to receive a stem cell transplant. The sample in question was PBMCs, obtained before TCRalphabeta/CD19-depleted stem cell transplant. The genes are TRBV7-2 and TRBJ2-7, with 8 bases fitting TRBD1. CDR3 region: CASSDGQGDYEQYF. As DNA, the CDR3 is TGTGCCAGCAGCGATGGACAGGGTGATTACGAGCAGTACTTC. The variable domain in full, with the rest retrieved from reference TRBV7-2 and TRBJ2-7, is GAGVSQSPSNKVTEKGKDVELRCDPISGHTALYWYRQSLGQGLEFLIYFQGNSAPDKSGLPSDRFSAERTGGSVSTLTIQRTQQEDSAVYLCASSDGQGDYEQYFGPGTRLTVT.